Following are 8 T cell receptor beta chains from one sample sequenced in a study of blood T cell repertoires in COVID-19. Here immunoSEQ multiplex PCR was the method, and the copy in TCRdb shows in-frame clones only, minus some. This table holds hundreds of thousands of clones, just over 85% found once. Sequencing input: PBMCs or T cells enriched from blood (not recorded which). The receptors originated from a man aged 40-49 years who had recovered from COVID-19.

The table lists this clone with many counts. The genes are TRBV19 and TRBJ2-7, with D perhaps TRBD1 (6 bases). The CDR3 runs 14 residues. Germline V gene sequence: CDR1 LNHDA, CDR2 SQIVND (reference sequence). Between the trimmed V and J ends, which lost 3 bases and 2 bases, there was a span of 11 bases. The CDR3 DNA sequence: TGTGCCAGTAGTATTTTACAGGGCGCCTACGAGCAGTACTTC. It encodes CASSILQGAYEQYF.

This rearrangement joins TRBV18 to TRBJ1-1; a possible D gene is TRBD1 (6 bases). From germline, CDR1 is KGHSH and CDR2 LQKENI. The V gene lost 3 bases and the J gene lost 6 bases, with 17 bases spanning the gap. The CDR3 is made up of 15 amino acids. CDR3 loop: CASSPDMGALSEAFF. CDR3 DNA sequence: TGTGCCAGCTCACCTGATATGGGGGCTTTATCTGAAGCTTTCTTT.

This chain links TRBV4-1 with TRBJ2-3, with D possibly being TRBD2 (6 bases). The V gene lost 0 bases and the J gene lost 0 bases, with 10 bases spanning the gap. Germline V gene lookup returns CDR1 MGHRA and CDR2 YSYEKL. The CDR3 has 16 residues. CDR3 nucleotides: TGCGCCAGCAGCCAAGATAGCCTAGCGAGCACAGATACGCAGTATTTT. Its translation: CASSQDSLASTDTQYF.

This clone came up once. The chain recombines TRBV7-8 with TRBJ1-2, with 10 positions matching TRBD1. The V and J ends lost 1 base and 6 bases, in that order; junction bases with no gene match: 5. Germline V gene data show CDR1 as SGHVS and CDR2 as FQNEAQ. The CDR3 contains 15 residues. The CDR3 DNA is TGTGCCAGCAGCTTAGTATTAGGGACAGGGGATGGCTACACCTTC. As protein: CASSLVLGTGDGYTF.

This clone was seen only once. The gene calls are TRBV6-1 and TRBJ2-1; D is uncertain. The CDR3 loop spans 13 amino acids. Trimming took off 1 base at V and 9 bases at J, with 10 bases between the two ends. Germline CDR1 MNHNS, CDR2 SASEGT. CDR3 loop: CASSEVRLREQFF. The CDR3 nucleotides read TGTGCCAGCAGTGAAGTGAGGCTACGTGAGCAGTTCTTC.

The chain is built from TRBV5-8 and TRBJ1-1, with 7 bases aligning to TRBD1. The CDR3 consists of 15 residues. Germline CDR1 SGHTS, CDR2 YDEGEE. V lost 4 bases and J lost 3; bases outside the gene matches: 9. The CDR3 reads CASSAYRGYDTEAFF. CDR3 bases: TGTGCCAGCAGCGCCTACAGGGGATACGACACTGAAGCTTTCTTT.

This clone was observed once. The genes are TRBV27 and TRBJ2-7; D not resolved. The V and J ends lost 1 base and 2 bases respectively, with 15 bases between them. This CDR3 is built from 16 residues. The germline V gene encodes CDR1 MNHEY and CDR2 SMNVEV (reference sequence). Here the CDR3 DNA reads TGTGCCAGCAGTTTATATACCCTCCCAGATACCTACGAGCAGTACTTC. Its protein product is CASSLYTLPDTYEQYF.

V gene TRBV30 combines with J gene TRBJ1-1; TRBD1 matches 8 bases. Losses at the gene ends were 2 bases for V and 5 bases for J; bases not matched to a gene: 13. The V gene's germline CDR1 is GTSNPN and CDR2 SVGIG (reference sequence). The length of the CDR3 is 16 residues. The CDR3 spells CAWSLPRGRGQTEAFF. CDR3 nucleotide sequence: TGTGCCTGGAGTCTCCCCAGGGGCAGGGGGCAAACTGAAGCTTTCTTT.